This section outlines one T cell receptor (beta chain) sequence together with its context. Its antigen is still unknown. The CDR3 is 13 residues long. Trimming cost V 7 bases and J 7 bases, with 14 bases left between them. Germline lookup yields CDR1 LNHNV and CDR2 YYDKDF (reference sequence). Clones were sequenced by immunoSEQ multiplex PCR, and TCRdb holds only the in-frame ones, with some missing. The sample lists 40,000 to 50,000 clones, approximately 80% seen once, with roughly 10% in the top ten. The sample belongs to a study of OX40 agonist ivuxolimab in advanced cancers. Points from the study as a whole: Low clonal expansion, among the lowest seen, marked partial responders at 0.1-3.0 mg/kg.

The sequence was collected from an adult with an advanced solid tumor such as melanoma, head and neck, liver or kidney cancer. This chain uses TRBV15 with TRBJ1-5; D possibly corresponds to TRBD1 (5 bases). Sequencing was performed on CD4+ or CD8+ T cells sorted from blood, taken in a trial of the OX40 agonist ivuxolimab. Here the CDR3 reads CATTRDSWQPQHF. CDR3 sequence (DNA): TGTGCCACCACCAGGGACTCTTGGCAGCCCCAGCATTTT.